This T cell receptor beta chain emerged from a study of spatial heterogeneity in lung cancer. TCRdb re-analysed the 5' RACE reads in MiXCR, keeping a single row per CDR3 protein. The sample carries some 100,000 distinct CDR3 sequences, roughly 12% recorded once. This clonotype was seen a few times. CDR3 length: 14 amino acids. Trimming removed 0 bases at V and 6 bases at J, with 10 bases between. Germline values: CDR1 SGHRS, CDR2 YFSETQ. Time point denoted: sample taken at primary tumor resection. Whole RNA from tumor, nontumor lung or frozen PBMC was sequenced unsorted. The donors comprised approximately 75 untreated early-stage non-small cell lung cancer patients.

V and J are TRBV5-1 and TRBJ2-1, with D possibly being TRBD1 (6 bases). The sequence derives from a male donor with early-stage non-small cell lung cancer. Material: PBMCs, obtained at surgery. In DNA form, the CDR3 reads TGCGCCAGCAGCTTGGCGCAGGGGCTCAATGAGCAGTTCTTC. Translation: CASSLAQGLNEQFF. The entire variable domain, with the rest obtained from reference TRBV5-1 and TRBJ2-1, is as follows: KAGVTQTPRYLIKTRGQQVTLSCSPISGHRSVSWYQQTPGQGLQFLFEYFSETQRNKGNFPGRFSGRQFSNSRSEMNVSTLELGDSALYLCASSLAQGLNEQFFGPGTRLTVL.